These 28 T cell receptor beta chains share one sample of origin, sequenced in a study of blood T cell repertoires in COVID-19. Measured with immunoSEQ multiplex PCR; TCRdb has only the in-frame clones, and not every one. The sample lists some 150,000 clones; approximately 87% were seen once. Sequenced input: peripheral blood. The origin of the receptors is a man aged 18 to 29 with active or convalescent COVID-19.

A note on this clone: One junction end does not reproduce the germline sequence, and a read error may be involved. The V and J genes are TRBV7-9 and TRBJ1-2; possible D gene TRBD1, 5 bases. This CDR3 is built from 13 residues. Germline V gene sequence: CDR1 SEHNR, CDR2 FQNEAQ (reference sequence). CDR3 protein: CASSRDGDYGYTF. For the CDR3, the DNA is TGTGCCAGCAGCCGCGACGGGGACTATGGCTACACCTTT.

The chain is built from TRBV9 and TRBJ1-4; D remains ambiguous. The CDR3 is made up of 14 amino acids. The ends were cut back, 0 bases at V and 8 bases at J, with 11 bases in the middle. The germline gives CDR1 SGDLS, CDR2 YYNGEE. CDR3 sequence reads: CASSVVPAREKLFF. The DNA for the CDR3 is TGTGCCAGCAGCGTAGTCCCCGCCAGAGAAAAACTGTTTTTT.

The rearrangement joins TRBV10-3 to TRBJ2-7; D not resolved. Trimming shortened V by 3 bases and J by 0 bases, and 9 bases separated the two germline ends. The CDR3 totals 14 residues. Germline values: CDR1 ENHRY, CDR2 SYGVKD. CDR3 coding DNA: TGTGCCATCAGTGATCAGTACAGCTCCTACGAGCAGTACGTC. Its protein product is CAISDQYSSYEQYV.

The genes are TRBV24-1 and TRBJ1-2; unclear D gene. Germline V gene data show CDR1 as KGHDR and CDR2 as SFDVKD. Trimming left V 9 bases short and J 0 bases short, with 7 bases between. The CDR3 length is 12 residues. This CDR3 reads CATSDTNYGYTF. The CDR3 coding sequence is TGTGCCACCTCCGACACTAACTATGGCTACACCTTC.

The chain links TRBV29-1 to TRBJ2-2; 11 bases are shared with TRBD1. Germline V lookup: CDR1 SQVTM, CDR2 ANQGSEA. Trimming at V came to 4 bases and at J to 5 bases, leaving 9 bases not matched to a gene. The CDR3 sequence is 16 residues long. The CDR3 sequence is CSVARQGTGGTGELFF. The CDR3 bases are TGCAGCGTTGCAAGACAAGGGACAGGGGGTACCGGGGAGCTGTTTTTT.

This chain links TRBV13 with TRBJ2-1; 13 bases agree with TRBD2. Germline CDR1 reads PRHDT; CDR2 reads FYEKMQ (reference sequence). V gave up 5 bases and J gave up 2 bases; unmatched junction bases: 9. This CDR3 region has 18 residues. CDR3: CASSTGLAGVGPYNEQFF. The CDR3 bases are TGTGCCAGCAGCACCGGACTAGCGGGAGTAGGTCCCTACAATGAGCAGTTCTTC.

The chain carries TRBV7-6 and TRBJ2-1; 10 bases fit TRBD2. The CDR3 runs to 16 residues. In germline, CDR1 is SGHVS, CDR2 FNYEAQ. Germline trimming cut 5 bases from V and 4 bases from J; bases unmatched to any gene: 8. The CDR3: CASSLPGLAFYNEQFF. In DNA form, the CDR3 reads TGTGCCAGCAGCCTGCCGGGACTAGCGTTTTACAATGAGCAGTTCTTC.

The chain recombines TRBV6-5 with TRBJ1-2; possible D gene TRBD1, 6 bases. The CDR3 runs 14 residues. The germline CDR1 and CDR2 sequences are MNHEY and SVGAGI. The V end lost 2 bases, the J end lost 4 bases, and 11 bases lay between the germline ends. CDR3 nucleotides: TGTGCCAGCAGTTACCGGAGGGGGGGCTATGGCTACACCTTC. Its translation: CASSYRRGGYGYTF.

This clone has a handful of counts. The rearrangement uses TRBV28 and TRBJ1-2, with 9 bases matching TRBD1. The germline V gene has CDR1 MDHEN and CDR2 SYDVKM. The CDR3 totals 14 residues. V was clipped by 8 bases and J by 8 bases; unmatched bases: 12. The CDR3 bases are TGTGCCAGCTACCACCCGGGACAGGGTCGGGGCTACACCTTC. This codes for CASYHPGQGRGYTF.

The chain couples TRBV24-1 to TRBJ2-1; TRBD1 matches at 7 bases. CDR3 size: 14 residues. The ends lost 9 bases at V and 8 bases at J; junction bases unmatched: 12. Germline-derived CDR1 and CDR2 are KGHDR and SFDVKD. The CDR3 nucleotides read TGTGCCACCGAAGACAGGGAGCGGACAGATGAGCAGTTCTTC. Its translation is CATEDRERTDEQFF.

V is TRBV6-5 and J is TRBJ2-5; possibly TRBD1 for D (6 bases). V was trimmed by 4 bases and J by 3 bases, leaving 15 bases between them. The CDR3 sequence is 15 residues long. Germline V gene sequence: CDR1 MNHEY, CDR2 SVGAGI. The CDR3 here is CASSSTGLGKETQYF. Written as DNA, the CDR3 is TGTGCCAGCAGTTCAACAGGGCTGGGGAAAGAGACCCAGTACTTC.

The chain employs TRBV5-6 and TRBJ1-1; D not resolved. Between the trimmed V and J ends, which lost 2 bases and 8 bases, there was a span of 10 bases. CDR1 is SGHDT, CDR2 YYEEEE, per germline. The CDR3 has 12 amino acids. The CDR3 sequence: CASSLQRSEAFF. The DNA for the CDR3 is TGTGCCAGCAGCTTACAACGATCAGAAGCTTTCTTT.

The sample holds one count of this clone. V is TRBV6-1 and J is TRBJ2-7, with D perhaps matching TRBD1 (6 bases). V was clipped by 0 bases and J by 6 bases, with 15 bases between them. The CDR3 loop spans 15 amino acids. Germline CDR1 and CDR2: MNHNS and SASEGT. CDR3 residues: CASSEASGSGVEQYV. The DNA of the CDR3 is TGTGCCAGCAGTGAAGCCTCGGGATCAGGGGTCGAGCAGTACGTC.

As DNA, the CDR3 is TGCGCCAGCAGCTGGAGCGACAGCCACTATGGCTACACCTTC. Its protein product is CASSWSDSHYGYTF. The chain is built from TRBV5-1 and TRBJ1-2; tentatively, D is TRBD1 (5 bases). The V and J ends lost 3 bases and 3 bases respectively, with 12 bases between them. CDR1 is SGHRS and CDR2 is YFSETQ in the germline V gene. The CDR3 contains 14 residues.

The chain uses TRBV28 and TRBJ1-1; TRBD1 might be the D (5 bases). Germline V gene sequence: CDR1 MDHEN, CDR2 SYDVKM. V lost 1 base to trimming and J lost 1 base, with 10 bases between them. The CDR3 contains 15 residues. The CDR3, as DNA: TGTGCCAGCAGTTTATTGGGGCTTGGGAACACTGAAGCTTTCTTT. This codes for CASSLLGLGNTEAFF.

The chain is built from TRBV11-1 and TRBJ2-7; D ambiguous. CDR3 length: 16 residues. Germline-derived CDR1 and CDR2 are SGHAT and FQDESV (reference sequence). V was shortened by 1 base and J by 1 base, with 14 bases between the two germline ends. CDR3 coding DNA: TGTGCCAGCAGCTTAGTAGGCCAGACACCATCCTACGAGCAGTACTTC. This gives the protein CASSLVGQTPSYEQYF.

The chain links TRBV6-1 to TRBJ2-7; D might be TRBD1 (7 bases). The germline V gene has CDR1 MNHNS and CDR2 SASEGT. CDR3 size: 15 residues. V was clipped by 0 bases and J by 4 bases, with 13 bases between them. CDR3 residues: CASSEAGGTVYEQYF. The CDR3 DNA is TGTGCCAGCAGTGAAGCGGGCGGGACAGTTTACGAGCAGTACTTC.

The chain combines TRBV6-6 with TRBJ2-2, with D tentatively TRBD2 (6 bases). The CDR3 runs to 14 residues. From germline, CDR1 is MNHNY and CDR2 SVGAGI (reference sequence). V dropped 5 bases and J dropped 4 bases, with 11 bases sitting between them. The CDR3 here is CASSPSGGTGELFF. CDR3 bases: TGTGCCAGCAGTCCCTCCGGGGGCACCGGGGAGCTGTTTTTT.

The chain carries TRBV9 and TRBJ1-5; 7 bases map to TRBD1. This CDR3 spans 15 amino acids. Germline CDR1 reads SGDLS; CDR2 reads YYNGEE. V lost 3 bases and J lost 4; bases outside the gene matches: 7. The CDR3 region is CASSAKQGWNQPQHF. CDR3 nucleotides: TGTGCCAGCAGCGCCAAACAGGGGTGGAATCAGCCCCAGCATTTT.

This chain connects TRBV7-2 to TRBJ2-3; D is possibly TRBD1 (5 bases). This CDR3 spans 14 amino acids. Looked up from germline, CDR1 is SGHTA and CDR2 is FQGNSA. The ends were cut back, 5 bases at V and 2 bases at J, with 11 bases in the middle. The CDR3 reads CASSPRTFTDTQYF. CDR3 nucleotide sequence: TGTGCCAGCAGCCCTAGGACATTCACAGATACGCAGTATTTT.

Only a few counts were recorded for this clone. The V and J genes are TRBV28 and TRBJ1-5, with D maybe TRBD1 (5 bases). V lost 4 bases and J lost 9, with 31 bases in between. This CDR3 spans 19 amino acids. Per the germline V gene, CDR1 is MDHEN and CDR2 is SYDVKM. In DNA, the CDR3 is TGTGCCAGCAGTTCCAACTCCCACCATGGGGGGACTCTGGGGCCGCCCCAGCATTTT. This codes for CASSSNSHHGGTLGPPQHF.

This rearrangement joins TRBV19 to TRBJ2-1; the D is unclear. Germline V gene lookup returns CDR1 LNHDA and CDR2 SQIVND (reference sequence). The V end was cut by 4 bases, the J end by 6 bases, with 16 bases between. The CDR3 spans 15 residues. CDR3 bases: TGTGCCAGTAGTACGTTTCTATTTTACAGCAATGAGCAGTTCTTC. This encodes CASSTFLFYSNEQFF.

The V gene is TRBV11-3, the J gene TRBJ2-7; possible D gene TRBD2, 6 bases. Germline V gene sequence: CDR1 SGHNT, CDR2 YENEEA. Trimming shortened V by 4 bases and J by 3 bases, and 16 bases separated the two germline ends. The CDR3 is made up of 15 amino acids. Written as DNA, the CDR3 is TGTGCCAGCAGCTCCAGGGACTGGAAATTCTACGAGCAGTACTTC. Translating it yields CASSSRDWKFYEQYF. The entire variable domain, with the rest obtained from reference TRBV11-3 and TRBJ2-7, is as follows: EAGVVQSPRYKIIEKKQPVAFWCNPISGHNTLYWYLQNLGQGPELLIRYENEEAVDDSQLPKDRFSAERLKGVDSTLKIQPAELGDSAVYLCASSSRDWKFYEQYFGPGTRLTVT.

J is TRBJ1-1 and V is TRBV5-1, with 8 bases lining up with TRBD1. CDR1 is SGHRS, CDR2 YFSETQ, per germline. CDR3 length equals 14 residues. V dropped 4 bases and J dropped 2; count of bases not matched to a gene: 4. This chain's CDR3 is CASSRGQANTEAFF. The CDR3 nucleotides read TGCGCCAGCAGCCGGGGACAGGCCAACACTGAAGCTTTCTTT.

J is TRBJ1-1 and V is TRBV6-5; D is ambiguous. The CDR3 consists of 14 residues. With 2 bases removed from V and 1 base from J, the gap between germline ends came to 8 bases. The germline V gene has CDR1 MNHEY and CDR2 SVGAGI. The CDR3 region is CASSYLPGNTEAFF. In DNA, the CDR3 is TGTGCCAGCAGTTACCTCCCAGGGAACACTGAAGCTTTCTTT.

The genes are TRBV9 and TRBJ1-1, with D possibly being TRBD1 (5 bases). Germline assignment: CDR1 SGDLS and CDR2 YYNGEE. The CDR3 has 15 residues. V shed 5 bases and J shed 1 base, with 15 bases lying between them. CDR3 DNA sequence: TGTGCCAGCAGGCGGGACGCGGGTTGGAACACTGAAGCTTTCTTT. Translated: CASRRDAGWNTEAFF.

The CDR3 nucleotides are TGTGCCAGCAGCCCTTCGAGGGATTCACCCCTCCACTTT. This codes for CASSPSRDSPLHF. V is TRBV7-2 and J is TRBJ1-6; D unresolved. CDR1 and CDR2 from the germline V gene are SGHTA and FQGNSA. This CDR3 is built from 13 residues. V was trimmed by 5 bases and J by 8 bases, leaving 10 bases between them.

The CDR3: CASSLGSGYEQYV. CDR3 bases: TGTGCCAGCAGCTTAGGATCAGGTTACGAGCAGTACGTC. V and J are TRBV7-9 and TRBJ2-7, with unresolved D. Trimming stripped 1 base from V and 4 bases from J, with 8 bases between. Germline CDR1 reads SEHNR; CDR2 reads FQNEAQ (reference sequence). CDR3 size: 13 residues.